These T cell receptor beta chains were read from a single sample in a study of blood T cell repertoires in COVID-19. TCRdb keeps only in-frame clones here, not all; method: immunoSEQ multiplex PCR. The sample lists more than 150,000 clones; 85% to 90% were seen once. Source material: peripheral blood. The receptors originated from a man aged 65 to 85 with active or convalescent COVID-19. The CDR3 runs from the conserved cysteine through the conserved F or W. Fields, in order: V gene, J gene, clone size, D gene, CDR3 DNA, CDR3 protein. D genes are given only for firm matches. Only part of the rows carry a size: once, few, many, or a class if the clone is expanded.

v_gene: TRBV2; j_gene: TRBJ1-1; abundance: .; d_gene: .; CDR3nt: TGTGCCAGCAGGGCGAACACTGAAGCTTTCTTT; CDR3aa: CASRANTEAFF
v_gene: TRBV29-1; j_gene: TRBJ2-3; abundance: .; d_gene: TRBD2; CDR3nt: TGCAGCGTTGAAGCCCAGCGGGAGAGGACAGATACGCAGTATTTT; CDR3aa: CSVEAQRERTDTQYF
v_gene: TRBV7-9; j_gene: TRBJ2-3; abundance: .; d_gene: TRBD2; CDR3nt: TGTGCCAGCAGCCCCCGACTAGCTCCAGATACGCAGTATTTT; CDR3aa: CASSPRLAPDTQYF
v_gene: TRBV7-2; j_gene: TRBJ1-2; abundance: .; d_gene: .; CDR3nt: TGTGCCAGCAGCTTACACGGGACTATGGGTGGCTACACCTTC; CDR3aa: CASSLHGTMGGYTF
v_gene: TRBV2; j_gene: TRBJ2-7; abundance: .; d_gene: .; CDR3nt: TGTGCCAGCAACTGGAGGGAAACCTACGAGCAGTACTTC; CDR3aa: CASNWRETYEQYF
v_gene: TRBV3-1/TRBV3-2; j_gene: TRBJ2-5; abundance: .; d_gene: TRBD2; CDR3nt: TGTGCCAGCAGCCAAGATATTGAGAAGCGGGAGTCTCGGGAGACCCAGTACTTC; CDR3aa: CASSQDIEKRESRETQYF
v_gene: TRBV6-2/TRBV6-3; j_gene: TRBJ2-5; abundance: .; d_gene: .; CDR3nt: TGTGCCAGCAGTTACTCAGGAGGGGCGGTGACCCAGTACTTC; CDR3aa: CASSYSGGAVTQYF
v_gene: TRBV12-3/TRBV12-4; j_gene: TRBJ1-2; abundance: .; d_gene: TRBD1; CDR3nt: TGTGCCAGCAGCCCGGACAGGGCATATGGCTACACCTTC; CDR3aa: CASSPDRAYGYTF
v_gene: TRBV27; j_gene: TRBJ2-7; abundance: .; d_gene: TRBD2; CDR3nt: TGTGCCAGCAGCCCCTTAGCGGGCGTAAGCTCCTACGAGCAGTACTTC; CDR3aa: CASSPLAGVSSYEQYF
v_gene: TRBV4-1; j_gene: TRBJ2-5; abundance: .; d_gene: TRBD2; CDR3nt: TGCGCCAGCAGCCAAGGAGGACTAGCGAGAGAGGCCAAAGAGACCCAGTACTTC; CDR3aa: CASSQGGLAREAKETQYF
v_gene: TRBV24-1; j_gene: TRBJ2-1; abundance: .; d_gene: .; CDR3nt: TGTGCCACCAGTGATTTGAGCCTCTCCTACAATGAGCAGTTCTTC; CDR3aa: CATSDLSLSYNEQFF
v_gene: TRBV5-1; j_gene: TRBJ1-2; abundance: .; d_gene: TRBD1; CDR3nt: TGCGCCAGCAGCTTACGGACAGGGTTGGGCTATGGCTACACCTTC; CDR3aa: CASSLRTGLGYGYTF
v_gene: TRBV28; j_gene: TRBJ2-7; abundance: .; d_gene: TRBD1; CDR3nt: TGTGCCAGCAGTTTGTGGGACAGGGTTGACGAGCAGTACTTC; CDR3aa: CASSLWDRVDEQYF
v_gene: TRBV11-2; j_gene: TRBJ1-1; abundance: .; d_gene: .; CDR3nt: TGTGCCAGCAGCATCCGGGACAACTATGAAGCTTTCTTT; CDR3aa: CASSIRDNYEAFF
v_gene: TRBV19; j_gene: TRBJ2-7; abundance: .; d_gene: .; CDR3nt: TGTGCCAGCAGGGGCCAGATGGGATCCTACGAGCAGTACTTC; CDR3aa: CASRGQMGSYEQYF
v_gene: TRBV3-1/TRBV3-2; j_gene: TRBJ2-7; abundance: .; d_gene: .; CDR3nt: TGTGCCAGCAGCCTCAGGGGACGGTACGAGCAGTACTTC; CDR3aa: CASSLRGRYEQYF
v_gene: TRBV28; j_gene: TRBJ1-1; abundance: .; d_gene: .; CDR3nt: TGTGCCAGCAGTTTGAGCGCTGAAGCTTTCTTT; CDR3aa: CASSLSAEAFF
v_gene: TRBV7-2; j_gene: TRBJ1-6; abundance: once; d_gene: .; CDR3nt: TGTGCCAGCAGCCCACAGGGACCCTCCTATAATTCACCCCTCCACTTT; CDR3aa: CASSPQGPSYNSPLHF
v_gene: TRBV2; j_gene: TRBJ1-1; abundance: few; d_gene: .; CDR3nt: TGTGCCAGCAAGACAGTGAGACGAAACACTGAAGCTTTCTTT; CDR3aa: CASKTVRRNTEAFF
v_gene: TRBV9; j_gene: TRBJ1-5; abundance: .; d_gene: .; CDR3nt: TGTGCCAGCAGCTCCAACGTAGGCAATCAGCCCCAGCATTTT; CDR3aa: CASSSNVGNQPQHF
v_gene: TRBV28; j_gene: TRBJ2-7; abundance: .; d_gene: .; CDR3nt: TGTGCCAGTAGTTTTTTGGGGGGCTCCTACGAGCAGTACTTC; CDR3aa: CASSFLGGSYEQYF
v_gene: TRBV19; j_gene: TRBJ1-2; abundance: .; d_gene: TRBD1; CDR3nt: TGTGCCAGTAGTATGAGTGGGGGACAGGGCTGGGACTACACCTTC; CDR3aa: CASSMSGGQGWDYTF
v_gene: TRBV28; j_gene: TRBJ1-5; abundance: once; d_gene: .; CDR3nt: TGTGCCAGCAGTTTAGCCGGAGCCGCTCCCTATAGCAATCAGCCCCAGCATTTT; CDR3aa: CASSLAGAAPYSNQPQHF
v_gene: TRBV5-1; j_gene: TRBJ2-1; abundance: .; d_gene: TRBD2; CDR3nt: TGCGCCAGCAGCTTGACTAGCGGGGTCAATGAGCAGTTCTTC; CDR3aa: CASSLTSGVNEQFF
v_gene: TRBV5-8; j_gene: TRBJ2-1; abundance: .; d_gene: .; CDR3nt: TGTGCCAGCAGCCGGGACCGGGACTGGCCTTACAATGAGCAGTTCTTC; CDR3aa: CASSRDRDWPYNEQFF
v_gene: TRBV12-3/TRBV12-4; j_gene: TRBJ1-1; abundance: .; d_gene: .; CDR3nt: TGTGCCAGCAGTTTGGGGACAGAAGCTTTCTTT; CDR3aa: CASSLGTEAFF
v_gene: TRBV27; j_gene: TRBJ2-2; abundance: .; d_gene: TRBD1; CDR3nt: TGTGCCAGCAACCCCGGGACAGCCTCCACCGGGGAGCTGTTTTTT; CDR3aa: CASNPGTASTGELFF
v_gene: TRBV30; j_gene: TRBJ2-2; abundance: .; d_gene: TRBD2; CDR3nt: TGTGCCTGGAGTGTACTAGCGGGGGGGTACACCGGGGAGCTGTTTTTT; CDR3aa: CAWSVLAGGYTGELFF
v_gene: TRBV5-1; j_gene: TRBJ2-5; abundance: .; d_gene: TRBD2; CDR3nt: TGCGCCAGCAGCTTGGGCCTAGCGGGGTTAAGGCGGGAGACCCAGTACTTC; CDR3aa: CASSLGLAGLRRETQYF
v_gene: TRBV12-3/TRBV12-4; j_gene: TRBJ2-1; abundance: .; d_gene: TRBD2; CDR3nt: TGTGCCAGCAGTTTAGGGGAGCGGGACGGGCAGTTCTTC; CDR3aa: CASSLGERDGQFF
v_gene: TRBV28; j_gene: TRBJ1-2; abundance: .; d_gene: .; CDR3nt: TGTGCCAGCAGTGGCCCCGGGAGTCCTTGGGATGGCTACACCTTC; CDR3aa: CASSGPGSPWDGYTF
v_gene: TRBV6-5; j_gene: TRBJ1-3; abundance: .; d_gene: .; CDR3nt: TGTGCCAGCACCCCGTCGACATTTACCCTAAACACCATATATTTT; CDR3aa: CASTPSTFTLNTIYF
v_gene: TRBV19; j_gene: TRBJ2-6; abundance: .; d_gene: .; CDR3nt: TGTGCCAGTACCCTACAGGGTGGTAGGGCCAACGTCCTGACTTTC; CDR3aa: CASTLQGGRANVLTF
v_gene: TRBV18; j_gene: TRBJ2-7; abundance: .; d_gene: TRBD2; CDR3nt: TGTGCCAGCACCCGGACTAGAGACGAGCAGTACTTC; CDR3aa: CASTRTRDEQYF
v_gene: TRBV6-2/TRBV6-3; j_gene: TRBJ1-5; abundance: .; d_gene: TRBD1; CDR3nt: TGTGCCAGCAGCCCAGACAGGGGCTGGAGCAATCAGCCCCAGCATTTT; CDR3aa: CASSPDRGWSNQPQHF
v_gene: TRBV30; j_gene: TRBJ2-1; abundance: .; d_gene: .; CDR3nt: TGTGCCTGGAACCTCGGGGACTCCAACCCCTACAATGAGCAGTTCTTC; CDR3aa: CAWNLGDSNPYNEQFF
v_gene: TRBV28; j_gene: TRBJ1-1; abundance: .; d_gene: .; CDR3nt: TGTGCCAGCAATAACATGAACACTGAAGCTTTCTTT; CDR3aa: CASNNMNTEAFF
v_gene: TRBV5-4; j_gene: TRBJ2-6; abundance: .; d_gene: .; CDR3nt: TGTGCCAGCAGCCTCGCTAATACTGGGGCCAACGTCCTGACTTTC; CDR3aa: CASSLANTGANVLTF
v_gene: TRBV19; j_gene: TRBJ2-5; abundance: few; d_gene: .; CDR3nt: TGTGCCAGTAGTACTTCGGGGGGCGTGGAGACCCAGTACTTC; CDR3aa: CASSTSGGVETQYF
v_gene: TRBV6-5; j_gene: TRBJ1-5; abundance: .; d_gene: .; CDR3nt: TGTGCCAGCAGTTACTCGACGAAGGGGCATCAGCCCCAGCATTTT; CDR3aa: CASSYSTKGHQPQHF
v_gene: TRBV6-5; j_gene: TRBJ1-1; abundance: .; d_gene: .; CDR3nt: TGTGCCAGCAGTTCGCGTGAGGAGCCCCTGGGTGAAGCTTTCTTT; CDR3aa: CASSSREEPLGEAFF
v_gene: TRBV30; j_gene: TRBJ2-3; abundance: once; d_gene: .; CDR3nt: TGTGCCTGGAGTGTACGGGGTTCCCCCACAGATACGCAGTATTTT; CDR3aa: CAWSVRGSPTDTQYF
v_gene: TRBV28; j_gene: TRBJ2-2; abundance: .; d_gene: .; CDR3nt: TGTGCCAGCAGTTTAGGCGGGACCGGGGAGCTGTTTTTT; CDR3aa: CASSLGGTGELFF
v_gene: TRBV3-1/TRBV3-2; j_gene: TRBJ2-5; abundance: .; d_gene: TRBD2; CDR3nt: TGTGCCAGCAGCCAACAAGCGGGAGAAGAGACCCAGTACTTC; CDR3aa: CASSQQAGEETQYF
v_gene: TRBV6-5; j_gene: TRBJ1-5; abundance: .; d_gene: .; CDR3nt: TGTGCCAGCAGTATCATGAGCAATCAGCCCCAGCATTTT; CDR3aa: CASSIMSNQPQHF
v_gene: TRBV5-1; j_gene: TRBJ2-5; abundance: .; d_gene: .; CDR3nt: TGCGCCAGCAGCTTGGAGGCAGCGCGGAGCGAGACCCAGTACTTC; CDR3aa: CASSLEAARSETQYF
v_gene: TRBV27; j_gene: TRBJ2-1; abundance: .; d_gene: .; CDR3nt: TGTGCCAGCAGCCCCGGTCCCTACAATGAGCAGTTCTTC; CDR3aa: CASSPGPYNEQFF
v_gene: TRBV6-5; j_gene: TRBJ1-6; abundance: .; d_gene: .; CDR3nt: TGTGCCAGCAGTTACGGGGGGACGGCAAAGGTACCCCTCCACTTT; CDR3aa: CASSYGGTAKVPLHF
v_gene: TRBV27; j_gene: TRBJ2-1; abundance: .; d_gene: TRBD1; CDR3nt: TGTGCCAGCAGTACCTCAGGGGGTCTATACAATGAGCAGTTCTTC; CDR3aa: CASSTSGGLYNEQFF
v_gene: TRBV6-1; j_gene: TRBJ2-1; abundance: .; d_gene: .; CDR3nt: TGTGCCAGCAGTGCCCAATCCCTGAGCTCCTACAATGAGCAGTTCTTC; CDR3aa: CASSAQSLSSYNEQFF
v_gene: TRBV20-1; j_gene: TRBJ1-1; abundance: once; d_gene: .; CDR3nt: TGCAGTGCTAGCAGGGGTACTGAAGCTTTCTTT; CDR3aa: CSASRGTEAFF
v_gene: TRBV7-9; j_gene: TRBJ2-3; abundance: .; d_gene: TRBD2; CDR3nt: TGTGCCAGCAGCTTAGCCTTGGGAGGGACCACCGATGCAGATACGCAGTATTTT; CDR3aa: CASSLALGGTTDADTQYF
v_gene: TRBV4-3; j_gene: TRBJ1-2; abundance: once; d_gene: .; CDR3nt: TGCGCCAGCAGCCCCCGGGGGAACTATGGCTACACCTTC; CDR3aa: CASSPRGNYGYTF
v_gene: TRBV30; j_gene: TRBJ2-7; abundance: few; d_gene: .; CDR3nt: TGTGCCTGGAGTCCCACATGGGCGGGGATTAGGTACTTC; CDR3aa: CAWSPTWAGIRYF
v_gene: TRBV28; j_gene: TRBJ1-2; abundance: .; d_gene: TRBD1; CDR3nt: TGTGCCAGCAGACCGGGACAGATACTCTATGGCTACACCTTC; CDR3aa: CASRPGQILYGYTF
v_gene: TRBV5-4; j_gene: TRBJ2-5; abundance: .; d_gene: .; CDR3nt: TGTGCCAGCAGCATCGGACAGTTCCAAGAGACCCAGTACTTC; CDR3aa: CASSIGQFQETQYF
v_gene: TRBV10-3; j_gene: TRBJ2-2; abundance: .; d_gene: .; CDR3nt: TGTGCCATCAGTGGGGGGGACGGATCAAACACCGGGGAGCTGTTTTTT; CDR3aa: CAISGGDGSNTGELFF
v_gene: TRBV19; j_gene: TRBJ2-7; abundance: .; d_gene: TRBD2; CDR3nt: TGTGCCAGTAGTATGGTAGCGGGGGCTTTCTACGAGCAGTACTTC; CDR3aa: CASSMVAGAFYEQYF
v_gene: TRBV28; j_gene: TRBJ2-2; abundance: .; d_gene: TRBD1; CDR3nt: TGTGCCAGCAGTTCCGGCAGGGGGCGGTCCGGGGAGCTGTTTTTT; CDR3aa: CASSSGRGRSGELFF